This is a list of T cell receptor beta chains from one sample in a study of CD8 T cells in ankylosing spondylitis. TCRdb recomputed calls from the 5' RACE reads with MiXCR, one row per CDR3 protein. The profile covers about 510,000 distinct CDR3 sequences, with approximately 5% appearing a single time and roughly 3.5% taken by the ten largest. Sequencing input: blood, either unsorted or a sorted T cell fraction (not recorded which). These receptors were taken from a male donor with ankylosing spondylitis. Each CDR3 is given with its conserved first and last residue.

V	J	CDR3
TRBV20-1	TRBJ2-1	CSANPGLAGGNEQFF
TRBV20-1	TRBJ2-3	CSAARTRIADTQYF
TRBV5-5	TRBJ2-7	CASSRAGTGFSYEQYF
TRBV5-4	TRBJ2-2	CASSTPGKELFF
TRBV5-6	TRBJ2-2	CASSPRPLELFF
TRBV6-1	TRBJ2-1	CASSFGTGQGAHNEQFF
TRBV20-1	TRBJ1-2	CSARGRHYGYTF
TRBV12-3/TRBV12-4	TRBJ2-5	CASGGSGPETQYF
TRBV11-2	TRBJ2-3	CASSPLGTGRSDTQYF
TRBV4-1	TRBJ2-7	CASSDRDSKYEQYF
TRBV2	TRBJ1-5	CAIHIGPSYSNQPQHF
TRBV12-3/TRBV12-4	TRBJ1-2	CASSSRDSPRYTF
TRBV27	TRBJ2-1	CASSFWGDGDEQFF
TRBV4-1	TRBJ2-5	CASSPRGNQETQYF
TRBV20-1	TRBJ2-1	CSAVVPGLAYNEQFF
TRBV11-2	TRBJ2-1	CASSLDNGGGNNEQFF
TRBV18	TRBJ2-1	CASSPERWSYNEQFF
TRBV9	TRBJ2-3	CASSVRRAHTDTQYF
TRBV20-1	TRBJ1-2	CSAKPRGPYGYTF
TRBV5-1	TRBJ2-1	CASSLLTSGRAEQFF
TRBV7-6	TRBJ1-1	CARQAMNTEAFF
TRBV3-1	TRBJ1-1	CASSQDLTEAFF
TRBV4-2	TRBJ1-5	CASSQVDRGNQPQHF
TRBV10-3	TRBJ2-1	CAISESMVAYEQFF
TRBV20-1	TRBJ2-3	CSASSAGALDTQYF
TRBV12-3/TRBV12-4	TRBJ2-5	CASSWRGYQETQYF
TRBV7-7	TRBJ2-1	CASSLGTQGFEQFF
TRBV4-3	TRBJ1-4	CASSQDWAGQGEKLFF
TRBV20-1	TRBJ2-7	CSAPDRGYEQYF
TRBV7-8	TRBJ2-1	CASRALQLAGKLDEQFF
TRBV15	TRBJ2-4	CATSREGGQMGGDIQYF
TRBV28	TRBJ2-5	CAISGTQETQYF
TRBV7-2	TRBJ2-6	CARDSSGANVLTF
TRBV27	TRBJ1-1	CASSFAGENTEAFF
TRBV20-1	TRBJ2-2	CSARGRTSVSTGELFF
TRBV6-2/TRBV6-3	TRBJ1-5	CASKPRNQPQHF
TRBV7-9	TRBJ2-7	CASSLALARGEQYF
TRBV5-8	TRBJ2-7	CAISPGFRGEQYF
TRBV7-2	TRBJ1-2	CASSHPGQGRDTYGYTF
TRBV20-1	TRBJ2-1	CSATLAGAIYNEQFF
TRBV6-1	TRBJ2-7	CASSEVGGNEQYF
TRBV4-3	TRBJ2-2	CASSQGSGANTGELFF
TRBV20-1	TRBJ2-7	CSARTPGQNHYEQYF
TRBV12-3/TRBV12-4	TRBJ2-1	CASSLVASGREQFF
TRBV12-3/TRBV12-4	TRBJ2-5	CASSPRGQETQYF
TRBV7-9	TRBJ2-2	CASSHSDRGYTGELFF
TRBV5-1	TRBJ1-1	CASSPDREKNTEAFF
TRBV5-1	TRBJ2-3	CASSYGRDVNTDTQYF
TRBV20-1	TRBJ2-7	CSASPGLGYEQYF
TRBV7-2	TRBJ2-3	CASSLMAGGLGDTQYF
TRBV7-9	TRBJ2-1	CASSQTGTSQIDEQFF
TRBV5-6	TRBJ2-2	CASIGGGQPNTGELFF
TRBV7-2	TRBJ2-3	CASLLRAGTDTQYF
TRBV3-1	TRBJ1-1	CASSQAFAQNTEAFF
TRBV20-1	TRBJ2-4	CSAVSTGVLGDIQYF